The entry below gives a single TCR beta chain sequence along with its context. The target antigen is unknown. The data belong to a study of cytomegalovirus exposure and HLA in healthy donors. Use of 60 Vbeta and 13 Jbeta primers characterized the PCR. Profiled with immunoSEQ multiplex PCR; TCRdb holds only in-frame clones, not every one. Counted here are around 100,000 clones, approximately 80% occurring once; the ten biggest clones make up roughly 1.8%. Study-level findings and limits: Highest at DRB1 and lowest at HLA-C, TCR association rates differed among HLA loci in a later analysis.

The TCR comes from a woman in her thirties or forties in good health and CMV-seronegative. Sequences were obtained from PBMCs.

The CDR3 bases are TGTGCCAGCAGCCAGGGGGCGGGAGGGGCGGAGACCCAGTACTTC. Its translation is CASSQGAGGAETQYF. The chain combines TRBV11-2 with TRBJ2-5, with D possibly TRBD2 on 9 matching bases. This CDR3 spans 15 amino acids. Germline CDR1 SGHAT, CDR2 FQNNGV. V was cut by 5 bases and J by 5 bases, with 18 bases left in between.